This record looks at one TCR beta chain sequence and its context. Its specificity is unknown. There are 15 residues in the CDR3. V was trimmed by 0 bases and J by 2 bases, leaving 12 bases between them. The germline gives CDR1 SGDLS, CDR2 YYNGEE. These data belong to a study of vaccination effects on CD4 cells after COVID-19. Here immunoSEQ multiplex PCR was the method, and the copy in TCRdb shows in-frame clones only, minus some. The data contain about 61,000 clones, around four fifths of them singletons. The ViraFEST assay expanded antigen-specific CD4+ T cells with viral peptide pools before sequencing. Having been cultured for approximately ten days, the cells underwent CD4+ T cell isolation. Two doses of either BNT162b2 or mRNA-1273 were given to each participant. IL-2 medium took the place of half the medium on both days 3 and 7.

The receptor comes from a human donor who received a COVID-19 vaccine. The chain links TRBV9 to TRBJ2-7; the D is unclear. Sequencing was performed on CD4+ T cells from PBMCs cultured with HCoV-229E spike peptides, taken after COVID-19 vaccination. CDR3 sequence: CASSVEKGSPYEQYV. CDR3 coding DNA: TGTGCCAGCAGCGTAGAGAAGGGAAGCCCCTACGAGCAGTACGTC.